A selection of T cell receptor beta chains follows, all from one sample in a study of shared clonotypes between healthy human individuals. Data came from immunoSEQ multiplex PCR; TCRdb stores just in-frame clones and leaves some out. The sample has 850,000 to 1,200,000 clones, about three quarters seen once. The sequenced sample consisted of memory CD4+ T cells sorted from blood. The receptor set was obtained from a man younger than 30 in good health. The CDR3 runs from the conserved cysteine through the conserved F or W. Each record gives: V gene, CDR3 protein.

>TRBV6-1
CASSENDRNQPQHF
>TRBV5-1
CASSVAGAVPYEQFF
>TRBV30
CAWGNGNTIYF
>TRBV29-1
CSVGDKIAGGYDNEQFF
>TRBV6-6
CASSYAYLGDTEAFF
>TRBV4-1
CASSQELSGQGEDTQYF
>TRBV5-6
CASRDLGLTDTQYF
>TRBV5-1
CASSLAFGAGANVLTF
>TRBV29-1
CSAQRGTEAFF
>TRBV7-9
CASSLGDRVNEKLFF
>TRBV19
CASSTRGTGANQPQHF
>TRBV6-5
CASSSGQINTEAFF
>TRBV7-2
CASSYLGPVGTGELFF
>TRBV7-9
CASSSYLSSGRVDTQYF
>TRBV28
CASNPFQAYQETQYF
>TRBV4-1
CASSPPPSGRRVGKSYNEQFF
>TRBV23-1
CASSQSQGHRGAVF
>TRBV15
CATSRVGQGAWEGYTF
>TRBV6-1
CASGMETSSYEQYF
>TRBV12-5
CASGPGTSGDTQYF
>TRBV7-2
CASSLVRGGEQFF
>TRBV29-1
CSARRGARGTDTQYF
>TRBV20-1
CSRWTSYGYTF
>TRBV5-1
CASSLVPTRSYNEQFF
>TRBV5-1
CASSLALAGSTDTQYF